This T cell receptor beta chain was obtained from a study of T cell changes during pregnancy in multiple sclerosis. CDR1 and CDR2 from the germline V gene are MDHEN and SYDVKM. The V gene lost 5 bases and the J gene lost 1 base, with 15 bases spanning the gap. This CDR3 comprises 15 residues. Produced via immunoSEQ multiplex PCR; TCRdb's table is partial and in-frame only. The sample includes 25,000 to 30,000 clones, around nine tenths of them seen just once. The sequenced sample was CD8+ T cells from peripheral blood mononuclear cells, obtained after pregnancy. The gene calls are TRBV28 and TRBJ2-7; D is perhaps TRBD1 (7 bases). The receptor was isolated from a female donor with multiple sclerosis, enrolled in a pregnancy study. The CDR3 nucleotides are TGTGCCAGCAGTCTCCCGGCGGGACAGTCCTACGAGCAGTACTTC. Protein: CASSLPAGQSYEQYF.